This T cell receptor (beta chain) is from a study of blood T cells in healthy people across ages. Overall study context: Capture via template switching afforded approximately one barcoded beta molecule per two T cells. Regarding the study as a whole: Calculation of diversity from one million T cells yielded estimates considered to be underestimates. Higher diversity, along with more naive CD4+ cells, distinguished long-lived donors from aged donors. Unknown donor CMV status possibly confounded expanded clonotype changes.

Trimming removed 8 bases at V and 4 bases at J, with 12 bases between. The CDR3 totals 13 residues. A second PCR of roughly 7 to 11 cycles used a sample-barcoded 5' primer and a J-beta primer mix. TCRdb passed the 5' RACE reads through MiXCR, listing each CDR3 protein once. The profile covers fewer than 1 million distinct CDR3 sequences, with under 45% appearing a single time and nearly 20% taken by the ten largest. This clonotype was detected ten times or more. Its antigen is as yet unknown. This sequence originates from a man aged 60-69 years in good health. The sample comprised blood. This chain connects TRBV12-3 or TRBV12-4 to TRBJ1-5; maybe TRBD1 (5 bases). CDR3 sequence (DNA): TGTGCCAGCGCGGGACGGCAGAATCAGCCCCAGCATTTT. This translates into CASAGRQNQPQHF.